Here is one TCR beta chain with its context. The antigen remains unidentified. This entry is derived from a study of T cells in Graves' hyperthyroidism and ophthalmopathy. Study-level results: Ophthalmopathy was model-predicted a median around seven months pre-onset.

The TCR beta CDR3 regions underwent amplification using RNA transcripts as the source. RT-PCR in the first round (using the HTBI primer set) targeted the TCR CDR3. MiXCR was run by TCRdb on the multiplex PCR reads, yielding one entry per CDR3 protein. The table has around 570,000 distinct CDR3 sequences, approximately 20% seen once. CDR1 is SGHDT, CDR2 YYEEEE, per germline. This CDR3 contains 14 residues. The germline V and J ends were trimmed by 4 bases and 0 bases, with 9 bases remaining between them. Sequencing input: blood. This receptor was obtained from a man between 35 and 55 years old with Graves' ophthalmopathy. The rearrangement links TRBV5-6 to TRBJ2-3; D unclear. DNA of the CDR3: TGTGCCAGCAGCCCGTTCTACAGCACAGATACGCAGTATTTT. Translating gives CASSPFYSTDTQYF.